The 24 T cell receptor beta chains reported below all come from one sample, sequenced in a study of tumor and adjacent non-tumor tissue in lung cancer. TCRbeta libraries were built with three rounds of nested PCR, modified from ARM-PCR. TCRdb reprocessed the multiplex PCR reads with MiXCR, giving one entry per CDR3 protein. The table shows about 93,000 distinct CDR3 sequences, with less than 75% occurring only once. No cell sorting was done before RNA was extracted from the tissue. Sequencing input: lung tumor tissue. The receptors come from a man in his sixties with non-small cell lung cancer.

The rearrangement joins TRBV6-5 to TRBJ2-3; 9 nucleotides match TRBD2. The germline gives CDR1 MNHEY, CDR2 SVGAGI. This CDR3 spans 14 amino acids. The CDR3 is CGRPSGASTDTQYF. DNA for the CDR3: TGTGGCAGACCTAGCGGGGCCAGCACAGATACGCAGTATTTT.

This clonotype showed up many times. The rearrangement links TRBV29-1 to TRBJ2-5; D remains ambiguous. The CDR3 has 16 residues. The germline V gene encodes CDR1 SQVTM and CDR2 ANQGSEA. The V gene lost 1 base and the J gene lost 1 base, with 16 bases spanning the gap. CDR3 in amino acids: CSVEGSAADFQETQYF. Written as DNA, the CDR3 is TGCAGCGTTGAAGGGAGCGCGGCAGACTTCCAAGAGACCCAGTACTTC.

About this clonotype itself: Since a much larger clone is just one base distant, this may be a read error. J is TRBJ1-2 and V is TRBV6-5; tentative D call: TRBD1 (6 bases). Trimming cost V 5 bases and J 6 bases, with 19 bases left between them. Germline CDR1 reads MNHEY; CDR2 reads SVGAGI. CDR3 length: 15 amino acids. The CDR3 protein is CASSLYRDNSDGYTF. CDR3 nucleotide sequence: TGTGCCAGCAGTCTCTACCGGGACAATTCTGATGGCTACACCTTC.

This chain uses TRBV29-1 with TRBJ2-7; 7 nucleotides line up with TRBD1. J lost 9 bases, V lost 1 base, and 9 bases had no gene match. Germline lookup yields CDR1 SQVTM and CDR2 ANQGSEA. CDR3 length: 13 residues. This CDR3 reads CSVEAGGTTGQYF. In DNA form, the CDR3 reads TGCAGCGTTGAAGCAGGGGGTACTACGGGGCAGTACTTC.

This clonotype was detected many times. J is TRBJ2-7 and V is TRBV7-2, with D hard to call. The germline gives CDR1 SGHTA, CDR2 FQGNSA. Trimming shortened V by 1 base and J by 0 bases, and 7 bases separated the two germline ends. The CDR3 covers 14 residues. The CDR3 loop is CASSLDSSSYEQYF. The CDR3 bases are TGTGCCAGCAGCTTAGACAGCAGCTCCTACGAGCAGTACTTC.

This clonotype was detected a few times. Just one base apart from a much larger clone, this may be a read error. V usage is TRBV30 and J usage is TRBJ1-2; unclear D gene. Germline V gives CDR1 GTSNPN, CDR2 SVGIG (reference sequence). This CDR3 has 12 residues. CDR3 protein: CVWSAPLWGYTF. DNA of the CDR3: TGTGTCTGGAGTGCCCCGTTATGGGGCTACACCTTC.

The rearrangement joins TRBV29-1 to TRBJ2-2, with D possibly matching TRBD2 (5 bases). Deletions cut 8 bases from V and 4 bases from J, with 14 bases between. The CDR3 spans 13 residues. The V gene's germline CDR1 is SQVTM and CDR2 ANQGSEA. Written as DNA, the CDR3 is TGCAGCACTGTACCAGCGGCCACCGGGGAGCTGTTTTTT. As protein: CSTVPAATGELFF.

A note on this clonotype: It may be a read error: a sequence one base away is much more abundant. The chain combines TRBV6-1 with TRBJ2-3, with 9 bases that match TRBD1. The CDR3 runs to 17 residues. In germline, CDR1 is MNHNS, CDR2 SASEGT. V shed 10 bases and J 0 bases; nucleotides not matched to a gene: 14. Here the CDR3 DNA reads TGTGCCAACACCGTCGCGGGTGGACAGGGGAGCACAGATACGCAGTATTTT. This translates into CANTVAGGQGSTDTQYF.

Notes on this clonotype: Germline and junction disagree at one end, which may indicate a read error. The chain links TRBV12-3 or TRBV12-4 to TRBJ2-5; no clear D. The CDR3 has 14 amino acids. CDR3 DNA: TGTGCCAGCAGCCTAGAGAACAGCGCTGAGATCCAGTACTTC. It translates to CASSLENSAEIQYF.

A remark on this clonotype: Given a much more abundant clone one base away, this may be a read error. This chain uses TRBV5-4 with TRBJ2-1, with 10 bases lining up with TRBD2. From germline, CDR1 is SGHNT and CDR2 YYREEE (reference sequence). This CDR3 region has 16 residues. CDR3 protein: CTSSPGLAITYNEQFF. The CDR3 DNA sequence: TGTACCAGCAGCCCGGGACTAGCGATCACCTACAATGAGCAGTTCTTC.

With regard to this clonotype: One end of the junction fails to match germline, which may point to a read error. The V and J genes are TRBV4-1 and TRBJ2-2, with 7 bases matching TRBD2. The CDR3 totals 16 residues. Germline assignment: CDR1 MGHRA and CDR2 YSYEKL. In nucleotides, the CDR3 is TGCTCCAGGAGCCGGGCGGGAGCGGGGAACACCGGGGAGCTGTTTTTT. Its translation: CSRSRAGAGNTGELFF.

In this sample, this clonotype turned up once. The junction departs from the called germline gene at one end, perhaps through a read error. The chain joins TRBV6-1 to TRBJ1-1, with D perhaps TRBD1 (6 bases). Germline CDR1 is MNHNS and CDR2 is SASEGT. This CDR3 is built from 16 residues. For the CDR3, the DNA is TGTGCCGGCAGTGAAGCCGGGTCGGGGGCGGACACTGAAGCTTTCTTT. Amino acid sequence: CAGSEAGSGADTEAFF.

This clonotype was observed a handful of times. A single base separates this from a much larger clone, so it may be a read error. The CDR3 DNA is TGTGTCAGCACGCGGCATTCCTATGGCTACACCTTC. It codes for CVSTRHSYGYTF. This chain uses TRBV6-1 with TRBJ1-2; no firm D call. The CDR3 has 12 residues. Germline CDR1 reads MNHNS; CDR2 reads SASEGT.

The rearrangement joins TRBV14 to TRBJ1-2; no reliable D call. There are 13 residues in the CDR3. Germline loops: CDR1 SGHDN, CDR2 FVKESK. V lost 10 bases, J lost 4 bases, and 16 bases lay in between. The CDR3 sequence is CAKSQDRIYGYTF. CDR3 in DNA: TGTGCCAAAAGCCAAGATCGGATCTATGGCTACACCTTC.

This clonotype is categorized as medium-sized. The genes are TRBV11-3 and TRBJ1-1; TRBD1 matches 10 bases. Germline CDR1 reads SGHNT; CDR2 reads YENEEA. The length of the CDR3 is 15 residues. V trimming: 6 bases; J trimming: 1 base; junction bases outside the gene matches: 5. The CDR3 sequence is CASRPRDRGNTEAFF. CDR3 sequence (DNA): TGTGCCAGCAGGCCAAGGGACAGGGGGAACACTGAAGCTTTCTTT.

This clonotype was counted ten times or more. The CDR3 bases are TGTGCCAGCAGACTCTCGGCAGATAATGAAAAACTGTTTTTT. This translates into CASRLSADNEKLFF. V is TRBV6-1 and J is TRBJ1-4, with no clear D. Germline V lookup: CDR1 MNHNS, CDR2 SASEGT. The germline V and J ends were trimmed by 6 bases and 4 bases, with 12 bases remaining between them. The CDR3 covers 14 residues.

Comment on this clonotype: At one end, the junction sequence differs from germline, possibly due to a read error. The rearrangement joins TRBV5-4 to TRBJ2-1; the D is unclear. There are 16 residues in the CDR3. CDR1 is SGHNT and CDR2 is YYREEE in the germline V gene (reference sequence). The CDR3, as DNA: TGTACCAGCAGTGACCTAGGCGAAAACTCCTACAATGAGCAGTTCTTC. Translation: CTSSDLGENSYNEQFF. The full variable domain, in which reference TRBV5-4 and TRBJ2-1 provide the parts outside the CDR3, is ETGVTQSPTHLIKTRGQQVTLRCSSQSGHNTVSWYQQALGQGPQFIFQYYREEENGRGNFPPRFSGLQFPNYSSELNVNALELDDSALYLCTSSDLGENSYNEQFFGPGTRLTVL.

Remarks on this clonotype: The junction departs from germline at one end; a sequencing error may be responsible. This chain joins TRBV30 and TRBJ2-1; possibly TRBD1 or TRBD2 for D (5 bases each). The CDR3 length is 16 residues. CDR1 and CDR2 (germline): GTSNPN, SVGIG (reference sequence). CDR3: CVWSSQGAGHRNEQFF. The CDR3 DNA reads TGTGTCTGGAGTAGCCAGGGTGCGGGCCATAGAAATGAGCAGTTCTTC. Combining the CDR3 with reference TRBV30 and TRBJ2-1 gives the whole variable domain SQTIHQWPATLVQPVGSPLSLECTVEGTSNPNLYWYRQAAGRGLQLLFYSVGIGQISSEVPQNLSASRPQDRQFILSSKKLLLSDSGFYLCVWSSQGAGHRNEQFFGPGTRLTVL.

V gene TRBV6-6 combines with J gene TRBJ1-1; no reliable D call. The CDR3 contains 12 residues. The germline CDR1 and CDR2 sequences are MNHNY and SVGAGI (reference sequence). This CDR3 reads CNSNPPSTEAFF. Written as DNA, the CDR3 is TGTAACAGCAATCCTCCGAGCACTGAAGCTTTCTTT.

The chain is built from TRBV29-1 and TRBJ1-1; no clear D gene. The CDR3 sequence is 10 residues long. The germline V and J ends were trimmed by 5 bases and 7 bases, with 8 bases remaining between them. Germline CDR1 and CDR2: SQVTM and ANQGSEA. CDR3 amino acids: CSVHGLEAFF. The CDR3 nucleotides are TGCAGCGTTCACGGCCTTGAAGCTTTCTTT.

This clonotype was counted a few times. The V and J genes are TRBV25-1 and TRBJ2-2, with 13 bases that match TRBD2. Trimming removed 7 bases from V and 5 bases from J; junction bases left unmatched: 19. CDR1 MGHDK and CDR2 SYGVNS come from the germline V gene. The CDR3 runs 20 residues. The CDR3 loop is CASTSGSLNGTSGKTGELFF. The DNA for the CDR3 is TGTGCCAGCACTAGTGGCTCGCTAAACGGGACTAGCGGGAAAACCGGGGAGCTGTTTTTT.

This chain joins TRBV6-2 or TRBV6-3 and TRBJ2-1; 8 bases are shared with TRBD2. V shed 3 bases and J 2 bases; nucleotides not matched to a gene: 0. The germline V gene has CDR1 MNHEY and CDR2 SVGEGT. The CDR3 runs 14 residues. CDR3 sequence reads: CASSYSGAYNEQFF. Here the CDR3 DNA reads TGTGCCAGCAGTTATAGCGGGGCCTACAATGAGCAGTTCTTC.

This clonotype was seen at least ten times. The V and J genes are TRBV5-6 and TRBJ1-2, with 9 bases that match TRBD1. The length of the CDR3 is 15 residues. Losses at the gene ends were 4 bases for V and 1 base for J; bases not matched to a gene: 5. The germline gives CDR1 SGHDT, CDR2 YYEEEE. CDR3 residues: CASSADRGNNYGYTF. In DNA, the CDR3 is TGTGCCAGCAGCGCGGACAGGGGAAATAACTATGGCTACACCTTC.

The V and J genes are TRBV11-1 and TRBJ2-7; D is unresolved. This CDR3 is built from 14 residues. Germline-derived CDR1 and CDR2 are SGHAT and FQDESV (reference sequence). Trimming took off 3 bases at V and 12 bases at J, with 21 bases between the two ends. This chain's CDR3 is CASSFPGAAYGRYF. CDR3 nucleotide sequence: TGTGCCAGCAGCTTTCCCGGCGCCGCCTACGGGCGGTACTTC. Combining the CDR3 with reference TRBV11-1 and TRBJ2-7 gives the whole variable domain EAEVAQSPRYKITEKSQAVAFWCDPISGHATLYWYRQILGQGPELLVQFQDESVVDDSQLPKDRFSAERLKGVDSTLKIQPAELGDSAMYLCASSFPGAAYGRYFGPGTRLTVT.